The 19 T cell receptor beta chains below come from one sample, sequenced in a study of blood T cell repertoires in COVID-19. Measured with immunoSEQ multiplex PCR; TCRdb has only the in-frame clones, and not every one. The sample has around 340,000 clones; about nine tenths are singletons. Sequenced input: peripheral blood. These receptors were obtained from an older woman with COVID-19, enrolled during active disease.

This clone was counted only a few times. The V and J genes are TRBV7-8 and TRBJ2-1; 8 bases agree with TRBD1. The CDR3 has 15 residues. With V trimmed by 5 bases and J by 1 base, 4 bases remained unmatched. Germline V gene sequence: CDR1 SGHVS, CDR2 FQNEAQ. CDR3 protein: CASSPRQGSYNEQFF. The CDR3 bases are TGTGCCAGCAGCCCGCGACAGGGGTCCTACAATGAGCAGTTCTTC.

Only a few counts were recorded for this clone. The chain is built from TRBV6-6 and TRBJ2-7; 8 bases map to TRBD2. The CDR3 covers 14 residues. After removal of 7 bases from V and 4 bases from J, the junction contained 9 bases not matched to a gene. From germline, CDR1 is MNHNY and CDR2 SVGAGI (reference sequence). This chain's CDR3 is CASTPGGKPYEQYF. CDR3 in DNA: TGTGCCAGCACCCCGGGGGGGAAGCCGTACGAGCAGTACTTC.

The gene calls are TRBV27 and TRBJ1-2; 11 positions match TRBD1. The germline CDR1 and CDR2 sequences are MNHEY and SMNVEV (reference sequence). J lost 5 bases, V lost 4 bases, and 6 bases had no gene match. There are 15 residues in the CDR3. The CDR3 sequence is CASSYRDRGRYGYTF. CDR3 in DNA: TGTGCCAGCAGTTACCGGGACAGGGGGAGATATGGCTACACCTTC.

This clone showed up just once. The chain joins TRBV11-3 to TRBJ2-3, with D possibly being TRBD2 (5 bases). The CDR3 contains 14 residues. The germline V and J ends were trimmed by 5 bases and 1 base, with 10 bases remaining between them. Germline values: CDR1 SGHNT, CDR2 YENEEA. The CDR3 region has the DNA TGTGCCAGCAGCCAGGAGGCAGGCACAGATACGCAGTATTTT. Amino acids: CASSQEAGTDTQYF.

The chain carries TRBV6-1 and TRBJ1-1; possible D gene TRBD1, 6 bases. Trimming took off 0 bases at V and 4 bases at J, with 12 bases between the two ends. This CDR3 region has 15 residues. Germline values: CDR1 MNHNS, CDR2 SASEGT. The CDR3 DNA reads as TGTGCCAGCAGTGAAGCCGGACAGCGGGGCACTGAAGCTTTCTTT. Protein: CASSEAGQRGTEAFF.

As to this clone: This sample includes further DNA sequences coding for the same CDR3. As DNA, the CDR3 is TGTGCCAGCAGTCGTAGGAACCCAGGGGGCGAGCAGTACTTC. Translated: CASSRRNPGGEQYF. This rearrangement joins TRBV6-5 to TRBJ2-7, with 7 bases matching TRBD1. Germline loops: CDR1 MNHEY, CDR2 SVGAGI. This CDR3 is 14 amino acids long. V was pared by 5 bases and J by 6 bases, with 10 bases of the junction left unmatched.

The chain recombines TRBV27 with TRBJ2-1; D possibly corresponds to TRBD1 (6 bases). This CDR3 is 16 amino acids long. V was clipped by 6 bases and J by 7 bases, with 22 bases between them. The germline gives CDR1 MNHEY, CDR2 SMNVEV (reference sequence). DNA of the CDR3: TGTGCCAGCAGCCCACCACAGGGTATGACTTCTAATGAGCAGTTCTTC. Its translation: CASSPPQGMTSNEQFF.

The V and J genes are TRBV21-1 and TRBJ1-1; the DNA was not compared with TRBD1, the D call given in the table. TRBV21-1 is given as a pseudogene. The CDR3 runs 15 residues. The DNA of the CDR3 is TGTGCCAGCACCCCACCCGACAGATTGAACACTGAAGCTTTCTTT. Amino acid sequence: CASTPPDRLNTEAFF.

The chain is built from TRBV19 and TRBJ2-2; D may be TRBD1 (6 bases). V gave up 1 base and J gave up 9 bases, with 9 bases separating them. Germline values: CDR1 LNHDA, CDR2 SQIVND (reference sequence). The CDR3 has 13 amino acids. The CDR3 nucleotides are TGTGCCAGTAGTATAGGTGGGACAAGGGAGCTGTTTTTT. Amino acid sequence: CASSIGGTRELFF. Full variable domain (remainder filled in from reference TRBV19 and TRBJ2-2): DGGITQSPKYLFRKEGQNVTLSCEQNLNHDAMYWYRQDPGQGLRLIYYSQIVNDFQKGDIAEGYSVSREKKESFPLTVTSAQKNPTAFYLCASSIGGTRELFFGEGSRLTVL.

The chain has TRBV7-9 and TRBJ1-6, with 11 nucleotides matching TRBD1. The CDR3 is made up of 18 amino acids. Germline CDR1 SEHNR, CDR2 FQNEAQ (reference sequence). V dropped 5 bases and J dropped 7; count of bases not matched to a gene: 13. In DNA form, the CDR3 reads TGTGCCAGCAGCCCAACAGGGGGACAGGGGGTGACAAATTCACCCCTCCACTTT. Translated, it gives CASSPTGGQGVTNSPLHF.

This rearrangement joins TRBV7-3 to TRBJ1-5; D unresolved. V was clipped by 2 bases and J by 4 bases, with 6 bases between them. Per germline, CDR1 SGHTA and CDR2 FQGTGA. This CDR3 contains 13 residues. CDR3 DNA sequence: TGTGCCAGCAGCTTAGGAGATAATCAGCCCCAGCATTTT. Encoded protein: CASSLGDNQPQHF.

The chain employs TRBV1 and TRBJ2-5; TRBD2 is the table's D call and was not checked against the DNA. TRBV1 is deemed a pseudogene. The CDR3 extends over 17 amino acids. Here the CDR3 DNA reads TGCACCAGCAGCCCCGAGAGGTGGGCGGGGGCCACAGAGACCCAGTACTTC. Protein: CTSSPERWAGATETQYF.

The genes are TRBV10-3 and TRBJ1-3; maybe TRBD1 (5 bases). The length of the CDR3 is 16 residues. CDR1 and CDR2 (germline): ENHRY, SYGVKD. V lost 8 bases and J lost 0, with 17 bases in between. Here the CDR3 DNA reads TGTGCCATCGAGGAGGGGAAGCAGAACTCTGGAAACACCATATATTTT. Amino acid sequence: CAIEEGKQNSGNTIYF.

This rearrangement joins TRBV12-3 or TRBV12-4 to TRBJ2-3, with D uncertain. With 4 bases removed from V and 3 bases from J, the gap between germline ends came to 8 bases. This CDR3 is built from 13 residues. This chain's CDR3 is CASSSQMTDTQYF. The CDR3 nucleotides are TGTGCCAGCAGTTCACAGATGACAGATACGCAGTATTTT.

The CDR3 sequence: CASSVRAGGQETQYF. CDR3 nucleotides: TGTGCCAGCAGCGTCAGAGCGGGGGGACAAGAGACCCAGTACTTC. V gene TRBV9 combines with J gene TRBJ2-5, with 9 bases lining up with TRBD2. The length of the CDR3 is 15 residues. Trimming removed 2 bases from V and 2 bases from J; junction bases left unmatched: 4. Germline CDR1 is SGDLS and CDR2 is YYNGEE. The full variable domain, in which reference TRBV9 and TRBJ2-5 provide the parts outside the CDR3, is DSGVTQTPKHLITATGQRVTLRCSPRSGDLSVYWYQQSLDQGLQFLIQYYNGEERAKGNILERFSAQQFPDLHSELNLSSLELGDSALYFCASSVRAGGQETQYFGPGTRLLVL.

CDR3 sequence: CASSLRGGRGYTF. In DNA form, the CDR3 reads TGTGCCAGCAGTTTGAGGGGGGGCCGTGGCTACACCTTC. This rearrangement joins TRBV28 to TRBJ1-2; weak D call: TRBD1 (6 bases). Deletions cut 3 bases from V and 7 bases from J, with 12 bases between. The CDR3 totals 13 residues. The germline V gene has CDR1 MDHEN and CDR2 SYDVKM.

The gene calls are TRBV9 and TRBJ2-2, with TRBD1 as a possible D gene (6 bases). CDR3 length equals 16 residues. Looked up from germline, CDR1 is SGDLS and CDR2 is YYNGEE. Between the trimmed V and J ends, which lost 3 bases and 6 bases, there was a span of 18 bases. The CDR3 DNA is TGTGCCAGCAGCGCCCTCGACAGGCGGGTGGCCGGGGAGCTGTTTTTT. It codes for CASSALDRRVAGELFF.

The rearrangement uses TRBV7-9 and TRBJ1-2; TRBD1 is a possible D gene (6 bases). Between the trimmed V and J ends, which lost 3 bases and 2 bases, there was a span of 16 bases. Germline V gene lookup returns CDR1 SEHNR and CDR2 FQNEAQ (reference sequence). CDR3 size: 16 residues. CDR3 residues: CASSLSFGTPNYGYTF. As DNA, the CDR3 is TGTGCCAGCAGCTTGTCCTTCGGGACACCCAACTATGGCTACACCTTC.

Written as DNA, the CDR3 is TGTGCCAGTAGTGTCGGGACAGGGATGCAAGGGAATGAGCAGTTCTTC. Its translation: CASSVGTGMQGNEQFF. The rearrangement joins TRBV19 to TRBJ2-1, with 9 bases lining up with TRBD1. Trimming at V came to 5 bases and at J to 7 bases, leaving 12 bases not matched to a gene. Germline CDR1 and CDR2: LNHDA and SQIVND (reference sequence). The CDR3 totals 16 residues.